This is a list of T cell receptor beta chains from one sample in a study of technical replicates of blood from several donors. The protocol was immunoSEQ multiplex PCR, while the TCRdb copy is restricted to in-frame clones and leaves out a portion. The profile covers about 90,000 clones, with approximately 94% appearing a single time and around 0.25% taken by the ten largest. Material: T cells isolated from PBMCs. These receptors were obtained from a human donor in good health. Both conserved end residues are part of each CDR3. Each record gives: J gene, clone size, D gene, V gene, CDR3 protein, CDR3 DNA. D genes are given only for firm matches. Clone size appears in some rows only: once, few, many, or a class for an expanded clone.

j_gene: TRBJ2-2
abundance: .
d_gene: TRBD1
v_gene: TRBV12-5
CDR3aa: CASGPGQGLSKSLTGELFF
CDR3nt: TGTGCTAGTGGTCCTGGACAGGGTCTTAGTAAAAGTCTTACCGGGGAGCTGTTTTTT

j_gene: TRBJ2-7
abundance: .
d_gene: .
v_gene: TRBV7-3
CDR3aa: CASSLWGGPASTPANYEQYF
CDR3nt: TGTGCCAGCAGCTTATGGGGGGGGCCGGCCTCCACGCCTGCCAACTACGAGCAGTACTTC

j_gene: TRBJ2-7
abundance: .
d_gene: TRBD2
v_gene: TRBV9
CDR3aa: CASSDPTSGGVGEQYF
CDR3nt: TGTGCCAGCAGCGACCCGACTAGCGGGGGGGTCGGCGAGCAGTACTTC

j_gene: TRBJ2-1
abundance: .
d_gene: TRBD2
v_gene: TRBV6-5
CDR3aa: CASRVLADNEQFF
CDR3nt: TGTGCCAGCAGAGTCCTAGCGGACAATGAGCAGTTCTTC

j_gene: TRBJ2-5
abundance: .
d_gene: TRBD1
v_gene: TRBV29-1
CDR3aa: CSVGIDRVETQYF
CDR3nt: TGCAGCGTTGGAATCGACAGGGTGGAGACCCAGTACTTC

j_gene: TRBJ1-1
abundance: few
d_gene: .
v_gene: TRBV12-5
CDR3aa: CASGLGDTGNTEAFF
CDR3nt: TGTGCTAGTGGTTTGGGAGATACAGGGAACACTGAAGCTTTCTTT

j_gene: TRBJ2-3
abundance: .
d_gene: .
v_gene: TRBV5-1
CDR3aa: CASSLFEGVTDTQYF
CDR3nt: TGCGCCAGCAGCTTGTTTGAGGGAGTTACAGATACGCAGTATTTT

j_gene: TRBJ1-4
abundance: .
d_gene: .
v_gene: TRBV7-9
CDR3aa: CASSFQGVGLNEKLFF
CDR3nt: TGTGCCAGCAGCTTCCAAGGGGTCGGACTAAATGAAAAACTGTTTTTT

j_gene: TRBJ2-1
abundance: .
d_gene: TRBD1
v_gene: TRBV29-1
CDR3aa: CSVRTGYNEQFF
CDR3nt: TGCAGCGTGAGGACAGGTTACAATGAGCAGTTCTTC

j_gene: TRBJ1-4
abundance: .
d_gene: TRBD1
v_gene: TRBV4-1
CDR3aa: CASSQTGLMEKLFF
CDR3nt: TGCGCCAGCAGTCAGACAGGGTTAATGGAAAAACTGTTTTTT

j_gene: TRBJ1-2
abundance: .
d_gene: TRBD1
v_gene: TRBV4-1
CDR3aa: CASQGRGRDNGYTF
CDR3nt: TGCGCCAGCCAAGGTAGGGGGCGCGACAATGGCTACACCTTC

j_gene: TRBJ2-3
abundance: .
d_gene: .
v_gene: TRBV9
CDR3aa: CASSVGRQGTDTQYF
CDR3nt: TGTGCCAGCAGCGTAGGAAGACAGGGCACAGATACGCAGTATTTT

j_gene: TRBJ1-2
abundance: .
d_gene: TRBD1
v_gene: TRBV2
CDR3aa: CASSDDRGGSYGYTF
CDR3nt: TGTGCCAGCAGTGACGACAGGGGCGGGAGCTATGGCTACACCTTC

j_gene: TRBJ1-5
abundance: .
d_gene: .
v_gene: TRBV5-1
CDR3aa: CASSPSPNQPQHF
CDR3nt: TGCGCCAGCAGCCCGAGTCCCAATCAGCCCCAGCATTTT

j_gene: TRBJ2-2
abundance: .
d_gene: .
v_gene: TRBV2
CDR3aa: CASSERGGIWELFF
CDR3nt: TGTGCCAGCAGTGAACGAGGGGGTATCTGGGAGCTGTTTTTT